The 23 T cell receptor beta chains reported below all come from one sample, sequenced in a study of shared clonotypes between healthy human individuals. In the naive CD8 group, cells lacked CD45RO and were positively selected for CCR7, so terminally differentiated effector memory CD45RA+ cells were left out. Profiled with immunoSEQ multiplex PCR; TCRdb holds only in-frame clones, not every one. The profile shows about 800,000 clones, approximately 97% of them singletons. The specimen sequenced was naive CD8+ T cells sorted from blood. The receptors were sampled from a young man in good health.

This chain joins TRBV12-5 and TRBJ2-1, with D perhaps matching TRBD2 (6 bases). Germline V gives CDR1 LGHNT, CDR2 FRNRAP. This CDR3 is built from 15 residues. Deletions cut 4 bases from V and 0 bases from J, with 10 bases between. Written as DNA, the CDR3 is TGTGCTAGTGGTTGGGGGAGGAGCTCCTACAATGAGCAGTTCTTC. Amino acid sequence: CASGWGRSSYNEQFF.

The CDR3 protein is CASSLEFGRPAGAGNEQFF. The DNA of the CDR3 is TGTGCCAGCAGCTTGGAATTCGGGAGGCCGGCGGGAGCTGGAAATGAGCAGTTCTTC. The chain is built from TRBV5-5 and TRBJ2-1; 7 nucleotides line up with TRBD2. V lost 0 bases to trimming and J lost 7 bases; unmatched junction nucleotides: 19. The CDR3 loop spans 19 amino acids. Germline CDR1 is SGHKS and CDR2 is YYEKEE (reference sequence).

The rearrangement links TRBV9 to TRBJ1-1, with D maybe TRBD1 (5 bases). Per the germline V gene, CDR1 is SGDLS and CDR2 is YYNGEE. CDR3 length: 16 residues. Deletions cut 3 bases from V and 0 bases from J, with 15 bases between. In DNA form, the CDR3 reads TGTGCCAGCAGCGACCAGACCATAGGGGTGAACACTGAAGCTTTCTTT. Translated: CASSDQTIGVNTEAFF.

V and J are TRBV10-3 and TRBJ2-7; D may be TRBD1 (6 bases). Germline V gene lookup returns CDR1 ENHRY and CDR2 SYGVKD. The CDR3 is 15 residues long. V was trimmed by 2 bases and J by 5 bases, leaving 16 bases between them. CDR3 nucleotides: TGTGCCATCAGTGAGCCGACCGGGACACTCAACGAGCAGTACTTC. Its protein product is CAISEPTGTLNEQYF.

The chain is built from TRBV2 and TRBJ2-5; D unresolved. The CDR3 is 15 amino acids. Trimming removed 4 bases at V and 5 bases at J, with 17 bases between. Germline CDR1 and CDR2: SNHLY and FYNNEI. The CDR3 sequence: CASSVGPAGGETQYF. For the CDR3, the DNA is TGTGCCAGCAGTGTCGGTCCAGCCGGTGGGGAGACCCAGTACTTC.

This chain's CDR3 is CASSPGTGGMVGTDTQYF. As DNA, the CDR3 is TGTGCCAGCAGCCCGGGTACTGGAGGGATGGTCGGCACAGATACGCAGTATTTT. The chain recombines TRBV5-8 with TRBJ2-3, with D possibly being TRBD2 (6 bases). Germline CDR1 SGHTS, CDR2 YDEGEE. The ends were cut back, 4 bases at V and 1 base at J, with 22 bases in the middle. The CDR3 extends over 18 amino acids. Drawing the rest from reference TRBV5-8 and TRBJ2-3, the complete variable domain is EAGVTQSPTHLIKTRGQQATLRCSPISGHTSVYWYQQALGLGLQFLLWYDEGEERNRGNFPPRFSGRQFPNYSSELNVNALELEDSALYLCASSPGTGGMVGTDTQYFGPGTRLTVL.

The chain links TRBV7-8 to TRBJ2-2; D not certain. Looked up from germline, CDR1 is SGHVS and CDR2 is FQNEAQ. The germline V and J ends were trimmed by 5 bases and 1 base, with 20 bases remaining between them. The CDR3 is 18 residues long. CDR3 residues: CASSPSPGPRGNTGELFF. CDR3 DNA sequence: TGTGCCAGCAGCCCTTCCCCCGGACCACGAGGGAACACCGGGGAGCTGTTTTTT.

The gene calls are TRBV4-1 and TRBJ1-5, with 7 bases aligning to TRBD1. This CDR3 is built from 17 residues. Germline V gives CDR1 MGHRA, CDR2 YSYEKL. V was pared by 0 bases and J by 1 base, with 6 bases of the junction left unmatched. CDR3 coding DNA: TGCGCCAGCAGCCAAGATCAGGAGACAGGGAGCAATCAGCCCCAGCATTTT. Translating it yields CASSQDQETGSNQPQHF.

J is TRBJ2-7 and V is TRBV29-1; TRBD2 might be the D (5 bases). The CDR3 covers 12 residues. Germline CDR1 reads SQVTM; CDR2 reads ANQGSEA. V gave up 0 bases and J gave up 6 bases, with 9 bases separating them. The CDR3 DNA reads as TGCAGCGTTGAAGATCAGCGGCTCGAGCAGTACTTC. It translates to CSVEDQRLEQYF.

The chain has TRBV14 and TRBJ2-1; 10 bases match TRBD2. CDR3 size: 20 residues. After removal of 1 base from V and 3 bases from J, the junction contained 15 bases not matched to a gene. Germline CDR1 and CDR2: SGHDN and FVKESK. The CDR3 nucleotides read TGTGCCAGCAGCCAAGCAGTCACTAGCGGGATTAATTTTGGCTACAATGAGCAGTTCTTC. Its protein is CASSQAVTSGINFGYNEQFF.

The chain has TRBV6-5 and TRBJ2-3, with TRBD1 identical over 10 bases. The germline gives CDR1 MNHEY, CDR2 SVGAGI. V lost 7 bases to trimming and J lost 4 bases; unmatched junction nucleotides: 8. This CDR3 has 15 amino acids. The CDR3 DNA reads TGTGCCAGCAAGGGACAGGGGTTTTTTTCAGATACGCAGTATTTT. Protein sequence: CASKGQGFFSDTQYF.

J is TRBJ2-3 and V is TRBV7-9; D is perhaps TRBD1 (5 bases). The CDR3 runs to 13 residues. Germline V lookup: CDR1 SEHNR, CDR2 FQNEAQ (reference sequence). The V end lost 9 bases, the J end lost 2 bases, and 12 bases lay between the germline ends. The CDR3 sequence: CASTTVLTDTQYF. Here the CDR3 DNA reads TGTGCCAGTACGACAGTACTCACAGATACGCAGTATTTT.

This clone was observed a single time. Other DNA sequences from this sample encode an identical CDR3 as well. The V gene is TRBV27, the J gene TRBJ1-1; D call uncertain. The V end was cut by 5 bases, the J end by 1 base, with 11 bases between. Germline loops: CDR1 MNHEY, CDR2 SMNVEV (reference sequence). The length of the CDR3 is 14 residues. CDR3 loop: CASSLGGRNTEAFF. The CDR3, as DNA: TGTGCCAGCAGTCTGGGAGGGAGGAACACTGAAGCTTTCTTT.

The rearrangement links TRBV15 to TRBJ2-7; TRBD2 aligns across 9 bases. The CDR3 loop spans 15 amino acids. The trim removed 1 base at V and 3 bases at J, leaving 4 bases unmatched. Germline values: CDR1 LNHNV, CDR2 YYDKDF (reference sequence). The CDR3 here is CATSRGAGGYYEQYF. The CDR3 DNA sequence: TGTGCCACCAGCAGAGGAGCGGGAGGTTACTACGAGCAGTACTTC.

This chain connects TRBV28 to TRBJ2-7, with 10 nucleotides matching TRBD1. The CDR3 loop spans 15 amino acids. Germline V CDR1 and CDR2: MDHEN, SYDVKM. The V and J ends lost 7 bases and 3 bases, in that order; junction bases with no gene match: 9. In DNA, the CDR3 is TGTGCCAGCACGGTGAAGGGACAGGGGTACTACGAGCAGTACTTC. Its translation: CASTVKGQGYYEQYF.

The chain employs TRBV12-5 and TRBJ2-7; either TRBD1 or TRBD2 may supply D (10 bases each). Trimming removed 6 bases from V and 2 bases from J, with 35 bases in between. The CDR3 covers 21 residues. CDR1 and CDR2 from the germline V gene are LGHNT and FRNRAP. This CDR3 is CASGRGTGANRGLAVTYEQYF. CDR3 coding DNA: TGTGCTAGTGGCCGAGGGACAGGGGCGAACCGAGGACTAGCGGTGACCTACGAGCAGTACTTC.

This chain uses TRBV19 with TRBJ2-2; 9 bases align to TRBD1. CDR3 size: 14 residues. V shed 10 bases and J 2 bases; nucleotides not matched to a gene: 5. Germline-derived CDR1 and CDR2 are LNHDA and SQIVND (reference sequence). The CDR3: CATKGQGNTGELFF. CDR3 in DNA: TGTGCCACCAAGGGACAGGGAAACACCGGGGAGCTGTTTTTT.

The chain is built from TRBV29-1 and TRBJ2-3; D gene ambiguous. Germline V gene lookup returns CDR1 SQVTM and CDR2 ANQGSEA. The CDR3 is 16 residues long. V dropped 0 bases and J dropped 0 bases, with 13 bases sitting between them. In nucleotides, the CDR3 is TGCAGCGTTGAAGATCCTGAATACCCTAGCACAGATACGCAGTATTTT. This gives the protein CSVEDPEYPSTDTQYF.

This chain joins TRBV25-1 and TRBJ1-5; no definite D call. The V end lost 7 bases, the J end lost 1 base, and 11 bases lay between the germline ends. The V gene's germline CDR1 is MGHDK and CDR2 SYGVNS. The CDR3 has 14 residues. The CDR3 region has the DNA TGTGCCAGCAAAGGCCCACGGAGCAATCAGCCCCAGCATTTT. Its translation is CASKGPRSNQPQHF.

This chain uses TRBV9 with TRBJ1-2; a weak D match, TRBD1 (5 bases). The CDR3 sequence is 13 residues long. Trimming removed 0 bases at V and 5 bases at J, with 8 bases between. Germline assignment: CDR1 SGDLS and CDR2 YYNGEE. The chain's CDR3 is CASSVVGQYGYTF. The DNA of the CDR3 is TGTGCCAGCAGCGTAGTAGGACAATATGGCTACACCTTC.

This chain links TRBV27 with TRBJ2-1; D possibly corresponds to TRBD2 (6 bases). The CDR3 runs 16 residues. V lost 1 base to trimming and J lost 8 bases, with 18 bases between them. The germline gives CDR1 MNHEY, CDR2 SMNVEV (reference sequence). The CDR3 coding sequence is TGTGCCAGCAGTTTATTTCCTCGGGAGACTAGGGATGAGCAGTTCTTC. Protein: CASSLFPRETRDEQFF.

The rearrangement links TRBV29-1 to TRBJ2-1, with 10 bases fitting TRBD2. CDR3 size: 16 residues. Germline V gives CDR1 SQVTM, CDR2 ANQGSEA. After removal of 1 base from V and 6 bases from J, the junction contained 9 bases not matched to a gene. This chain's CDR3 is CSVEGASGSVINEQFF. In nucleotides, the CDR3 is TGCAGCGTTGAAGGCGCTAGCGGGAGTGTAATCAATGAGCAGTTCTTC.

The V gene is TRBV13, the J gene TRBJ2-1; 10 nucleotides align to TRBD1. Germline-derived CDR1 and CDR2 are PRHDT and FYEKMQ (reference sequence). V dropped 4 bases and J dropped 4; count of bases not matched to a gene: 4. This CDR3 region has 15 residues. The CDR3: CASSSRDRGYNEQFF. CDR3 DNA sequence: TGTGCCAGCAGCTCCCGGGACAGGGGATACAATGAGCAGTTCTTC.